In this sample, the clone carrying this T cell receptor (beta chain) turned up many times. Its target is not known. V trimming: 4 bases; J trimming: 3 bases; junction bases outside the gene matches: 6. This CDR3 has 15 amino acids. Germline V gene lookup returns CDR1 SGHKS and CDR2 YYEKEE (reference sequence). This sample is drawn from a study of molecular identifiers for immune sequencing clone quantification. Naive CD8 libraries came from around 18,000 to 910,000 sorted cells with 10%, 30% or 50% RNA. TCRdb processed the PCR reads anew with MiXCR; each CDR3 protein has one entry. Altogether about 100,000 distinct CDR3 sequences are present, roughly a fifth being singletons, with the ten largest covering around 1.1%. Study outcomes and limitations: The study reportedly detected spiked Jurkat TCR RNA from one cell among about 1.1 million naive cells.

V and J are TRBV5-5 and TRBJ2-7, with TRBD2 matching 11 bases. The specimen was naive CD8+ T cells from blood, with Jurkat cell RNA spiked in. Subset described: FACS-sorted CD8+CD4-CCR7+CD45RA+ naive T cells. The TCR sequence derives from a human donor in good health. Some libraries in this study had Jurkat cell RNA spiked in. This CDR3 is CASSARLAGNYEQYF. The CDR3 DNA follows: TGTGCCAGCAGCGCGAGACTAGCGGGGAACTACGAGCAGTACTTC.